This T cell receptor (beta chain) appears in the sequencing data of a study of blood T cell repertoires in COVID-19. Study as a whole: The United States, Italy and Spain provided the acute and convalescent COVID-19 samples. T cells, B-cell-depleted T cells, or PBMCs supplied cDNA or gDNA.

Per the authors' pipeline: Estimated nucleated cell counts came from reference gene primer amplification. TCRdb's table, derived via immunoSEQ multiplex PCR, lists solely in-frame clones and lacks some. V and J calls and clone size are given by that table; D and trimming were obtained from the DNA. The sample lists 170,000 or so clones; 89% were seen once. Details on this clone: The junction does not match germline at one end; this may be a read error.

Germline V lookup: CDR1 MDHEN, CDR2 SYDVKM. The CDR3 is 18 amino acids. Sequencing used peripheral blood. The rearrangement links TRBV28 to TRBJ2-2, with TRBD2 identical over 8 bases. The receptor was isolated from a man aged 18 to 30 who had recovered from COVID-19. CDR3 loop: CASSLLPVAGWNTGELFF. The CDR3 coding sequence is TGTGCCAGCAGCTTATTACCCGTAGCGGGGTGGAACACCGGGGAGCTGTTTTTT.